The 28 T cell receptor beta chains below all came from one sample that was sequenced in a study of human T cells and chemical hapten exposure. TCRdb reprocessed the RACE reads via MiXCR and lists one record per CDR3 protein. The sample carries fewer than 100,000 distinct CDR3 sequences, approximately 10% recorded once. Time point meaning: patch test 3, about 24 weeks after DPC sensitization. Treatment noted: therapeutic diphenylcyclopropenone sensitization with weekly scalp DPC. This sample comprised whole blood, obtained in connection with sensitization to the hapten diphenylcyclopropenone (DPC). The receptors originated from a woman aged 25 to 39 with alopecia areata. Some clones in this sample may be carry-over from other donors' samples.

This clonotype has a count of ten or more. The chain combines TRBV28 with TRBJ2-7; 9 bases are shared with TRBD1. The CDR3 totals 15 residues. The J segment lost 4 bases and the V segment lost 10 bases, leaving 14 bases of the junction unmatched. From germline, CDR1 is MDHEN and CDR2 SYDVKM. The CDR3 here is CATLKSQGAKYEQYV. The CDR3 DNA follows: TGTGCCACCCTAAAATCACAGGGGGCAAAATACGAGCAGTACGTC.

This clonotype has a handful of counts. The chain recombines TRBV3-1 with TRBJ2-1; the match to TRBD2 covers 13 bases. The CDR3 is 17 residues long. Trimming at V came to 5 bases and at J to 7 bases, leaving 11 bases not matched to a gene. Germline CDR1 and CDR2: LGHDT and YNNKEL (reference sequence). This CDR3 reads CASSSGTSGKILNEQFF. CDR3 coding DNA: TGTGCCAGCAGCTCCGGGACTAGCGGGAAAATCCTGAATGAGCAGTTCTTC.

Ten or more counts support this clonotype. In DNA, the CDR3 is TGTGCCAGCAGTTACCAAGTCTACAATGAGCAGTTCTTC. This codes for CASSYQVYNEQFF. This chain links TRBV6-2 or TRBV6-3 with TRBJ2-1; D is unresolved. V shed 2 bases and J shed 3 bases, with 5 bases lying between them. Germline V gene lookup returns CDR1 MNHEY and CDR2 SVGEGT. This CDR3 region has 13 residues.

This clonotype showed up many times. The J gene is TRBJ2-4, the V gene TRBV3-1, with 15 nucleotides matching TRBD2. This CDR3 is built from 17 residues. Trimming took 3 bases from V and 7 from J; bases not matched to a gene: 7. Looked up from germline, CDR1 is LGHDT and CDR2 is YNNKEL (reference sequence). The CDR3 sequence is CASSQGLAGGGINIQYF. The CDR3 region has the DNA TGTGCCAGCAGCCAGGGACTAGCGGGAGGAGGAATTAACATTCAGTACTTC.

Ten or more counts support this clonotype. The V and J genes are TRBV4-2 and TRBJ2-2, with TRBD2 matching 7 bases. Germline trimming cut 1 base from V and 6 bases from J; bases unmatched to any gene: 11. CDR1 LGHNA and CDR2 YNFKEQ come from the germline V gene. There are 17 residues in the CDR3. The CDR3 reads CASSQAGRERIPGELFF. The CDR3 nucleotides are TGTGCCAGCAGCCAAGCTGGGCGGGAGAGAATCCCCGGGGAGCTGTTTTTT.

This clonotype was counted at least ten times. The chain joins TRBV18 to TRBJ2-2; D uncertain. V was clipped by 0 bases and J by 8 bases, with 7 bases between them. The CDR3 loop spans 13 amino acids. The V gene's germline CDR1 is KGHSH and CDR2 LQKENI. The CDR3 region is CASSPPTTGELFF. The CDR3 DNA sequence: TGTGCCAGCTCACCACCGACAACAGGGGAGCTGTTTTTT. Together with reference TRBV18 and TRBJ2-2, the CDR3 gives the full variable domain: NAGVMQNPRHLVRRRGQEARLRCSPMKGHSHVYWYRQLPEEGLKFMVYLQKENIIDESGMPKERFSAEFPKEGPSILRIQQVVRGDSAAYFCASSPPTTGELFFGEGSRLTVL.

This clonotype was seen at least ten times. The CDR3, as DNA: TGTGCCAGCAGTTTCGGGGACAGGACCCAAGAGACCCAGTACTTC. This sequence encodes CASSFGDRTQETQYF. The gene calls are TRBV7-9 and TRBJ2-5; 8 nucleotides line up with TRBD1. J gave up 1 base and V 6 bases, and 7 bases lay outside the gene matches. This CDR3 spans 15 amino acids. Germline values: CDR1 SEHNR, CDR2 FQNEAQ (reference sequence).

A word on this clonotype: Sequence at one end of the junction differs from germline and may be a read error. The chain has TRBV7-7 and TRBJ2-3, with 8 bases fitting TRBD1. The CDR3 consists of 14 residues. Germline CDR1 reads SSHAT; CDR2 reads FNYEAQ (reference sequence). CDR3 in amino acids: CASSLDRVSDTQYF. CDR3 nucleotides: TGTGCTAGCAGCTTGGACAGGGTTTCAGATACGCAGTATTTT. The full variable domain, its missing parts supplied by reference TRBV7-7 and TRBJ2-3, is GAGVSQSPRYKVTKRGQDVTLRCDPISSHATLYWYQQALGQGPEFLTYFNYEAQPDKSGLPSDRFSAERPEGSISTLTIQRTEQRDSAMYRCASSLDRVSDTQYFGPGTRLTVL.

This clonotype has a count of ten or more. The V call is TRBV12-3 or TRBV12-4, the J call TRBJ2-2; no definite D call. V was cut by 6 bases and J by 6 bases, with 11 bases left in between. The CDR3 has 13 residues. The CDR3 DNA reads TGTGCCAGCAGCCCCGTGTTGGCCGGGGAGCTGTTTTTT. The encoded protein is CASSPVLAGELFF.

The chain carries TRBV18 and TRBJ1-3; no firm D call. Trimming took off 2 bases at V and 1 base at J, with 12 bases between the two ends. The CDR3 runs 16 residues. CDR1 and CDR2 from the germline V gene are KGHSH and LQKENI. The CDR3 DNA sequence: TGTGCCAGCTCACCAACGGATGCCGCGTCTGGAAACACCATATATTTT. This translates into CASSPTDAASGNTIYF.

The J gene is TRBJ2-3, the V gene TRBV29-1; a weak D match, TRBD1 (6 bases). Germline assignment: CDR1 SQVTM and CDR2 ANQGSEA. Trimming took off 5 bases at V and 6 bases at J, with 12 bases between the two ends. There are 12 residues in the CDR3. The CDR3 DNA reads as TGCAGCGTTCCTGGACAGATCGATACGCAGTATTTT. This codes for CSVPGQIDTQYF.

The chain links TRBV4-2 to TRBJ1-1; D call uncertain. The CDR3 extends over 13 amino acids. V was shortened by 1 base and J by 10 bases, with 13 bases between the two germline ends. Germline V lookup: CDR1 LGHNA, CDR2 YNFKEQ. CDR3 residues: CASSQATVNTAFF. The CDR3 nucleotides read TGTGCCAGCAGCCAAGCAACGGTGAACACAGCTTTCTTT.

The table lists this clonotype with many counts. The chain uses TRBV20-1 and TRBJ1-2, with D maybe TRBD1 (6 bases). CDR3 length equals 14 residues. Trimming removed 0 bases from V and 6 bases from J, with 14 bases in between. The germline gives CDR1 DFQATT, CDR2 SNEGSKA (reference sequence). CDR3: CSARDMAGVDGYTF. The CDR3, as DNA: TGCAGTGCTAGAGATATGGCAGGGGTTGATGGCTACACCTTC.

This clonotype appeared many times. The chain recombines TRBV20-1 with TRBJ2-3; the D call may be TRBD1 or TRBD2 (6 bases each). The CDR3 extends over 15 amino acids. V dropped 8 bases and J dropped 6 bases, with 24 bases sitting between them. In germline, CDR1 is DFQATT, CDR2 SNEGSKA (reference sequence). The CDR3 loop reads CSSSSAASGADTQYF. In DNA form, the CDR3 reads TGCAGTAGCTCTAGCGCGGCCTCGGGGGCGGATACGCAGTATTTT.

This clonotype was counted between two and nine times. This chain joins TRBV28 and TRBJ2-2; 10 nucleotides agree with TRBD2. The CDR3 is 17 amino acids. Germline trimming cut 5 bases from V and 3 bases from J; bases unmatched to any gene: 9. CDR1 is MDHEN and CDR2 is SYDVKM in the germline V gene. In nucleotides, the CDR3 is TGTGCCAGCAGTACCTCCGCTAGCGGGGGACACACCGGGGAGCTGTTTTTT. It is translated as CASSTSASGGHTGELFF.

The V and J genes are TRBV6-5 and TRBJ2-2; 7 positions agree with TRBD1. V trimming: 6 bases; J trimming: 1 base; junction bases outside the gene matches: 2. Germline V lookup: CDR1 MNHEY, CDR2 SVGAGI. This CDR3 spans 14 amino acids. The chain's CDR3 is CASRNRGNTGELFF. The CDR3 region has the DNA TGTGCCAGCAGGAACAGGGGGAACACCGGGGAGCTGTTTTTT.

This clonotype was seen only a few times. The chain has TRBV20-1 and TRBJ2-2, with D possibly matching TRBD1 (6 bases). The CDR3 totals 13 residues. Germline lookup yields CDR1 DFQATT and CDR2 SNEGSKA (reference sequence). Trimming shortened V by 3 bases and J by 6 bases, and 11 bases separated the two germline ends. The CDR3 sequence is CSAREQGSGELFF. CDR3 DNA sequence: TGCAGTGCTAGGGAACAGGGTTCCGGGGAGCTGTTTTTT.

This clonotype turned up a few times. This sequence joins TRBV20-1 and TRBJ1-2; TRBD1 is a possible D gene (5 bases). This CDR3 has 16 amino acids. Germline CDR1 reads DFQATT; CDR2 reads SNEGSKA (reference sequence). The V and J ends lost 1 base and 0 bases respectively, with 15 bases between them. The CDR3 coding sequence is TGCAGTGCTAGAGGGGGACTACCGGTAGCTAACTATGGCTACACCTTC. Its translation: CSARGGLPVANYGYTF.

This clonotype is medium-sized. This chain joins TRBV29-1 and TRBJ2-5, with 7 positions matching TRBD2. This CDR3 contains 12 residues. Losses at the gene ends were 6 bases for V and 4 bases for J; bases not matched to a gene: 5. Germline values: CDR1 SQVTM, CDR2 ANQGSEA. CDR3 bases: TGCAGCGTAGCGGGGTTCGGAGAGACCCAGTACTTC. It is translated as CSVAGFGETQYF.

This clonotype was counted ten times or more. This chain joins TRBV15 and TRBJ1-3; D is uncertain. CDR3 length: 17 amino acids. CDR1 and CDR2 (germline): LNHNV, YYDKDF (reference sequence). V was cut by 1 base and J by 2 bases, with 15 bases left in between. CDR3 in amino acids: CATSRARGIGPGNTIYF. DNA for the CDR3: TGTGCCACCAGCAGAGCCCGCGGGATAGGTCCTGGAAACACCATATATTTT.

This chain connects TRBV5-1 to TRBJ2-1; 9 positions match TRBD1. CDR1 and CDR2 (germline): SGHRS, YFSETQ. The CDR3 loop spans 14 amino acids. V lost 4 bases to trimming and J lost 8 bases; unmatched junction nucleotides: 7. CDR3 amino acids: CASSGGQGSDEQFF. The DNA for the CDR3 is TGCGCCAGCAGCGGGGGACAGGGCAGCGATGAGCAGTTCTTC.

This clonotype was picked up many times. The chain has TRBV6-2 or TRBV6-3 and TRBJ2-2; D tentatively reads TRBD1 or TRBD2 (5 bases each). This CDR3 has 14 residues. V lost 5 bases and J 9 bases, leaving 16 bases between the germline ends. The germline CDR1 and CDR2 sequences are MNHEY and SVGEGT. The CDR3 is CASSPTPPGRELFF. CDR3 DNA sequence: TGTGCCAGCAGTCCGACCCCCCCGGGGCGGGAGCTGTTTTTT.

Many counts were recorded for this clonotype. The rearrangement joins TRBV29-1 to TRBJ1-2; tentative D call: TRBD1 (5 bases). Germline loops: CDR1 SQVTM, CDR2 ANQGSEA. V was pared by 6 bases and J by 7 bases, with 6 bases between. The CDR3 runs 9 residues. The CDR3 bases are TGCAGCGTGGGGCTTGGCTACACCTTC. Amino acid sequence: CSVGLGYTF.

This clonotype was seen only a few times. The J gene is TRBJ1-2, the V gene TRBV7-9, with D possibly matching TRBD1 (5 bases). Germline-derived CDR1 and CDR2 are SEHNR and FQNEAQ (reference sequence). This CDR3 comprises 13 residues. V lost 7 bases to trimming and J lost 2 bases, with 11 bases between them. The CDR3 reads CASTPRQNYGYTF. The CDR3 nucleotides are TGTGCCAGCACACCGCGACAGAACTATGGCTACACCTTC. Full variable domain (remainder filled in from reference TRBV7-9 and TRBJ1-2): DTGVSQNPRHKITKRGQNVTFRCDPISEHNRLYWYRQTLGQGPEFLTYFQNEAQLEKSRLLSDRFSAERPKGSFSTLEIQRTEQGDSAMYLCASTPRQNYGYTFGSGTRLTVV.

This clonotype has more than one count but fewer than ten. The chain combines TRBV18 with TRBJ2-3; D possibly corresponds to TRBD2 (5 bases). This CDR3 has 14 amino acids. V was clipped by 1 base and J by 4 bases, with 9 bases between them. From germline, CDR1 is KGHSH and CDR2 LQKENI. The CDR3 coding sequence is TGTGCCAGCTCACCACAAGATAGCGCAGATACGCAGTATTTT. Its translation is CASSPQDSADTQYF.

V usage is TRBV6-6 and J usage is TRBJ2-7; a possible D gene is TRBD1 (6 bases). V dropped 7 bases and J dropped 7 bases, with 14 bases sitting between them. Germline CDR1 reads MNHNY; CDR2 reads SVGAGI (reference sequence). The CDR3 is 12 amino acids. The CDR3 loop is CASTQFRGEQYF. DNA of the CDR3: TGTGCCAGCACCCAATTCAGGGGAGAGCAGTACTTC.

This clonotype was recorded only once. The chain is built from TRBV6-2 or TRBV6-3 and TRBJ1-5; TRBD1 matches at 9 bases. The CDR3 is 18 residues long. The trim removed 0 bases at V and 0 bases at J, leaving 6 bases unmatched. From germline, CDR1 is MNHEY and CDR2 SVGEGT. The CDR3 sequence is CASSYSGTGRFSNQPQHF. In DNA, the CDR3 is TGTGCCAGCAGTTACTCCGGGACAGGGAGATTTAGCAATCAGCCCCAGCATTTT.

This clonotype was counted many times. This chain joins TRBV5-1 and TRBJ1-1, with 10 nucleotides matching TRBD1. V lost 4 bases to trimming and J lost 6 bases; unmatched junction nucleotides: 9. The germline V gene has CDR1 SGHRS and CDR2 YFSETQ. The length of the CDR3 is 15 residues. The CDR3 bases are TGCGCCAGCAGCATCCGGGACAGGGGTCAAGCTGAAGCTTTCTTT. Translating it yields CASSIRDRGQAEAFF.